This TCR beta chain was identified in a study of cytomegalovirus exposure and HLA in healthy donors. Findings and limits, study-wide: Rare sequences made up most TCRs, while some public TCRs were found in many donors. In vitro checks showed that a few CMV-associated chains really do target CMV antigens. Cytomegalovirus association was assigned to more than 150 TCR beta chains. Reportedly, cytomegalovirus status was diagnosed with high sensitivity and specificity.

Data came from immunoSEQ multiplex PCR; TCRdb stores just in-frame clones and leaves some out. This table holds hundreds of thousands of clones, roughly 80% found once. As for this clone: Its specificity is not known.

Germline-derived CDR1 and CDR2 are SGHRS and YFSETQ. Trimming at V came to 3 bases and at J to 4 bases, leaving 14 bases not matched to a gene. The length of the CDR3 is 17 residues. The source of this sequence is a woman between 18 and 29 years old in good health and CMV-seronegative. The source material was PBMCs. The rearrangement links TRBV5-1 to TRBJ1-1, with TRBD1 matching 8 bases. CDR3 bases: TGCGCCAGCAGCTCCCGACAGGGGCAAGGGTGGGGCACTGAAGCTTTCTTT. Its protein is CASSSRQGQGWGTEAFF.